Shown below are 20 T cell receptor beta chains from a single sample sequenced in a study of breast tumors, draining lymph nodes, adjacent tissues. TCRdb reanalysed the multiplex PCR reads using MiXCR and keeps one entry per CDR3 protein. The sample includes roughly 130,000 distinct CDR3 sequences, 15% to 20% seen only once; the top ten take roughly 3.6%. Axillary draining lymph nodes of breast cancer patients supplied the node samples. What was sequenced was axillary lymph node tissue. These receptors came from a female donor with breast cancer. Some clones in this sample may be carry-over from other donors' samples.

This chain joins TRBV20-1 and TRBJ2-2; 9 bases line up with TRBD2. With V trimmed by 3 bases and J by 10 bases, 9 bases remained unmatched. Germline CDR1 is DFQATT and CDR2 is SNEGSKA (reference sequence). This CDR3 is built from 14 residues. The CDR3 protein is CSASPDSGGSELFF. CDR3 nucleotides: TGCAGTGCTAGCCCCGATAGCGGGGGTTCGGAGCTGTTTTTT.

This clonotype has at least ten counts. The V call is TRBV4-1, the J call TRBJ2-3; D may be TRBD2 (6 bases). This CDR3 is 14 amino acids long. Germline V lookup: CDR1 MGHRA, CDR2 YSYEKL. V gave up 6 bases and J gave up 3 bases, with 13 bases separating them. The CDR3 region is CASRGTGGTDTQYF. In DNA, the CDR3 is TGCGCCAGCAGGGGGACTGGCGGGACAGATACGCAGTATTTT.

About this clonotype: A much bigger clone sits one base away, suggesting this may be a read error. This rearrangement joins TRBV7-2 to TRBJ1-2; 9 bases fit TRBD1. This CDR3 comprises 14 residues. Germline CDR1 and CDR2: SGHTA and FQGNSA. The CDR3 DNA reads TGTGCCAGCAGCCATACAGGGGGCTACTATGGCCACACCTTC. Amino acid sequence: CASSHTGGYYGHTF.

This clonotype was observed at least ten times. The chain is built from TRBV29-1 and TRBJ2-2; possibly TRBD2 for D (5 bases). Germline CDR1 is SQVTM and CDR2 is ANQGSEA. The CDR3 totals 11 residues. V lost 5 bases, J lost 6 bases, and 7 bases lay in between. CDR3 DNA: TGCAGCGTTAGGACTTCCGGGGAGCTGTTTTTT. This sequence encodes CSVRTSGELFF.

This clonotype was seen at least ten times. The gene calls are TRBV19 and TRBJ2-5, with a tentative D call TRBD2 (5 bases). This CDR3 has 14 residues. Germline V gene lookup returns CDR1 LNHDA and CDR2 SQIVND (reference sequence). V lost 2 bases and J lost 5, with 12 bases in between. The CDR3, as DNA: TGTGCCAGTAGTATACAAAGGACTTCGGAGACCCAGTACTTC. It specifies CASSIQRTSETQYF.

In the case of this clonotype: This clone may be a read error of a much larger clone one base away. The V gene is TRBV5-6, the J gene TRBJ1-6; D possibly corresponds to TRBD1 (6 bases). The CDR3 loop spans 15 amino acids. Germline V gene lookup returns CDR1 SGHDT and CDR2 YYEEEE. The CDR3 sequence: CASSLGGGGDSPLRF. The CDR3 DNA sequence: TGTGCCAGCAGCTTGGGAGGTGGGGGCGATTCACCCCTCCGCTTT.

CDR3 amino acids: CASSLPPPRSGELFF. DNA for the CDR3: TGTGCCAGCAGTTTACCCCCCCCAAGGTCCGGGGAGCTGTTTTTT. The chain employs TRBV28 and TRBJ2-2; the D is unclear. The CDR3 extends over 15 amino acids. V dropped 2 bases and J dropped 6 bases, with 13 bases sitting between them. Germline-derived CDR1 and CDR2 are MDHEN and SYDVKM.

In its sample, this clonotype was seen a few times. V usage is TRBV28 and J usage is TRBJ2-1, with 13 bases aligning to TRBD2. This CDR3 is 18 amino acids long. Per germline, CDR1 MDHEN and CDR2 SYDVKM. V lost 7 bases to trimming and J lost 0 bases; unmatched junction nucleotides: 9. CDR3 nucleotides: TGTGCCAGCAAACTAGCGGGAGGGCCCGGGAGCTCCTACAATGAGCAGTTCTTC. It encodes CASKLAGGPGSSYNEQFF.

The sample holds many counts of this clonotype. The gene calls are TRBV20-1 and TRBJ2-7; D is unresolved. This CDR3 spans 11 amino acids. With 4 bases removed from V and 9 bases from J, the gap between germline ends came to 13 bases. Germline CDR1 reads DFQATT; CDR2 reads SNEGSKA (reference sequence). The CDR3 DNA follows: TGCAGTGCTACGAAACTACGAGGGCAGTACTTC. Encoded protein: CSATKLRGQYF.

This clonotype has just a few counts. V gene TRBV11-2 combines with J gene TRBJ2-3; the D is unclear. The V gene lost 1 base and the J gene lost 14 bases, with 13 bases spanning the gap. The germline gives CDR1 SGHAT, CDR2 FQNNGV. There are 12 residues in the CDR3. Written as DNA, the CDR3 is TGTGCCAGCAGCTTAGCATGGGGATTTCCGTATTTT. It codes for CASSLAWGFPYF.

This clonotype occurred many times. DNA for the CDR3: TGTGCCAGCAGCCAAGTGGGTCGGGACGAGCAGTACTTC. Encoded protein: CASSQVGRDEQYF. This sequence joins TRBV14 and TRBJ2-7; D remains ambiguous. Per the germline V gene, CDR1 is SGHDN and CDR2 is FVKESK. With 1 base removed from V and 5 bases from J, the gap between germline ends came to 9 bases. The CDR3 totals 13 residues.

This clonotype appeared a few times. The CDR3 DNA is TGCGCCAGCAGTCTACTAGCGGGGATTAGCTCCTACGAGCAGTACTTC. This encodes CASSLLAGISSYEQYF. The chain couples TRBV10-2 to TRBJ2-7; 10 bases line up with TRBD2. V was pared by 5 bases and J by 0 bases, with 7 bases of the junction left unmatched. The CDR3 sequence is 16 residues long. CDR1 and CDR2 from the germline V gene are WSHSY and SAAADI.

The V gene is TRBV18, the J gene TRBJ1-1; no firm D call. Germline CDR1 and CDR2: KGHSH and LQKENI. V was clipped by 5 bases and J by 4 bases, with 14 bases between them. This CDR3 is 14 amino acids long. CDR3 DNA sequence: TGTGCCAGCTCAGCCCCTCCTCGCGGCACTGAAGCTTTCTTT. Its protein is CASSAPPRGTEAFF.

CDR3 bases: TGTGCCAGCAGCCTGACAGGGTGGACCGGGGAGCTGTTTTTT. Translated: CASSLTGWTGELFF. This chain joins TRBV28 and TRBJ2-2, with 7 bases lining up with TRBD1. CDR3 length equals 14 residues. With 6 bases clipped from V and 5 bases from J, the junction kept 6 bases outside the gene matches. From germline, CDR1 is MDHEN and CDR2 SYDVKM.

This clonotype was found many times. The V gene is TRBV11-1, the J gene TRBJ2-7; D remains ambiguous. V lost 0 bases, J lost 2 bases, and 5 bases lay in between. CDR1 and CDR2 from the germline V gene are SGHAT and FQDESV (reference sequence). The CDR3 runs to 13 residues. The CDR3 DNA reads as TGTGCCAGCAGCTTAGCGGCGGCCTACGAGCAGTACTTC. Its translation is CASSLAAAYEQYF.

This clonotype was counted only a few times. CDR3: CASSEVYLLAKNIQYF. The CDR3 DNA sequence: TGTGCCAGCAGTGAAGTCTATTTACTAGCCAAAAACATTCAGTACTTC. V and J are TRBV6-1 and TRBJ2-4; no definite D call. V lost 1 base, J lost 0 bases, and 10 bases lay in between. The CDR3 loop spans 16 amino acids. The germline gives CDR1 MNHNS, CDR2 SASEGT.

A word on this clonotype: A much larger clone lies a single base off, so this may be a read error. The CDR3 DNA reads as TGTGCCAGCAGTGATCGCCGTCCTGGGGCCAACGTCCTGACTTTC. Amino acid sequence: CASSDRRPGANVLTF. This sequence joins TRBV2 and TRBJ2-6, with D hard to call. Germline CDR1 reads SNHLY; CDR2 reads FYNNEI. CDR3 length: 15 amino acids. Trimming took off 3 bases at V and 2 bases at J, with 8 bases between the two ends.

This clonotype was detected many times. V gene TRBV25-1 combines with J gene TRBJ2-7; TRBD1 is a possible D gene (6 bases). This CDR3 has 13 residues. The V end was cut by 5 bases, the J end by 1 base, with 9 bases between. The germline V gene encodes CDR1 MGHDK and CDR2 SYGVNS. CDR3 bases: TGTGCCAGCAGTAAACAGGGATCCTACGAGCAGTACTTC. It translates to CASSKQGSYEQYF.

For this clonotype: A single base separates this from a much larger clone, so it may be a read error. This chain links TRBV20-1 with TRBJ1-5, with a weak D call TRBD1 (5 bases). CDR1 is DFQATT and CDR2 is SNEGSKA in the germline V gene (reference sequence). The CDR3 is made up of 13 amino acids. For the CDR3, the DNA is TGCGGTGCCGGACAAGCGCCTAATCAGCCCCAGCATTTT. This codes for CGAGQAPNQPQHF.

In its sample, this clonotype was seen many times. The chain employs TRBV6-2 or TRBV6-3 and TRBJ2-7; 7 positions match TRBD1. This CDR3 is built from 13 residues. V lost 5 bases and J lost 5; bases outside the gene matches: 6. The germline CDR1 and CDR2 sequences are MNHEY and SVGEGT. CDR3: CASSPDRLNEQYF. CDR3 DNA sequence: TGTGCCAGCAGTCCGGACAGGCTGAACGAGCAGTACTTC.